Listed below are T cell receptor beta chains from one sample, sequenced in a study of blood T cell repertoires in COVID-19. Sequencing was performed with immunoSEQ multiplex PCR; in TCRdb, only in-frame clones are kept and a portion is missing. The repertoire holds roughly 70,000 clones, with 70% to 90% as singletons. The sample consisted of peripheral blood. These TCRs come from a woman aged 80 or older with active COVID-19. Both conserved end residues are part of each CDR3. The D gene is left open where the match is weak. Size tells how often a clone was seen (once, few, many) or the class of an expanded clone, and some rows leave it out.

>TRBV9|.|.|TRBJ2-1
TGTGCCAGCAGCGTAGGACCCACCGGGAAGGCTAAGTATGAGCAGTTCTTC
CASSVGPTGKAKYEQFF
>TRBV6-6|.|TRBD2|TRBJ2-5
TGTGCCAGCAGTCGGAGGTCTGGACTAGCGGGAGTAGAGACCCAGTACTTC
CASSRRSGLAGVETQYF
>TRBV18|.|.|TRBJ1-2
TGTGCCAGCTCAACCACAGTGGATTCTAACTATGGCTACACCTTC
CASSTTVDSNYGYTF
>TRBV4-3|.|.|TRBJ2-3
TGCGCCAGCAGCCAAGATGGGGGGGCCCGCACAGATACGCAGTATTTT
CASSQDGGARTDTQYF
>TRBV7-2|.|.|TRBJ1-1
TGTGCCAGCAGCTCGGGAGGGGAGTACAACACTGAAGCTTTCTTT
CASSSGGEYNTEAFF
>TRBV5-1|.|TRBD1|TRBJ2-3
TGCGCCAGCAGCTTGGGGGACAGGGGGTACACAGATACGCAGTATTTT
CASSLGDRGYTDTQYF
>TRBV4-3|.|TRBD2|TRBJ2-1
TGCGCCAGCAGCCCCAGGGGGACTAGCGTTACTGAGCAGTTCTTC
CASSPRGTSVTEQFF
>TRBV4-2|.|TRBD2|TRBJ2-3
TGTGCCAGCAGCCAAGGGGCTAGCGGGAGCGATACGCAGTATTTT
CASSQGASGSDTQYF
>TRBV24-1|.|TRBD2|TRBJ2-1
TGTGCCACCAGTGATCTCACTAGCGGGAGCGATGAGCAGTTCTTC
CATSDLTSGSDEQFF
>TRBV5-1|.|.|TRBJ2-2
TGCGCCAGCAGCTTCGGGGATGACACCGGGGAGCTGTTTTTT
CASSFGDDTGELFF
>TRBV7-2|.|.|TRBJ1-3
TGTGCCAGCAGCTTGGACTTAAACACCATATATTTT
CASSLDLNTIYF
>TRBV3-1/TRBV3-2|once|.|TRBJ1-2
TGTGCCAGCAGTCCCGGGACTTCGGGCTATGGCTACACCTTC
CASSPGTSGYGYTF
>TRBV24-1|.|.|TRBJ1-5
TGTGCCACCAGTGGGTCCGCACAGGCGGGGCAGCCCCAGCATTTT
CATSGSAQAGQPQHF
>TRBV6-5|.|.|TRBJ2-7
TGTGCCAGCAGTTACTCTACAGAGCAGTACTTC
CASSYSTEQYF
>TRBV5-1|.|TRBD1|TRBJ2-1
TGCGCCAGCAGCTCCCCGGGACAGCCAGGTGAGCAGTTCTTC
CASSSPGQPGEQFF
>TRBV7-3|.|TRBD2|TRBJ2-3
TGTGCCAGCAGCTTAACCCCTAGCGGACACACAGATACGCAGTATTTT
CASSLTPSGHTDTQYF
>TRBV28|.|TRBD2|TRBJ2-6
TGTGCCAGCAGACCAGAGGGACTAGCACTGTCTGGGGCCAACGTCCTGACTTTC
CASRPEGLALSGANVLTF
>TRBV7-2|.|TRBD2|TRBJ2-3
TGTGCCAGCAGCAGAAACTTGGGACTAGCGGGTCTGGATACGCAGTATTTT
CASSRNLGLAGLDTQYF
>TRBV6-6|.|TRBD2|TRBJ2-1
TGTGCCAGCAGTCAACCTCGGGGGGGGGTCAATGAGCAGTTCTTC
CASSQPRGGVNEQFF
>TRBV9|.|TRBD2|TRBJ2-5
TGTGCCAGCAGCGTAACTAGCGCCACCCAAGAGACCCAGTACTTC
CASSVTSATQETQYF
>TRBV20-1|.|TRBD1|TRBJ1-5
TGCAGTGCTAGTCGACAGGGACAGCCCCAGCATTTT
CSASRQGQPQHF
>TRBV5-1|.|.|TRBJ1-2
TGCGCCAGCAGCTTGGTGACGGGAGGTGGCTACACCTTC
CASSLVTGGGYTF
>TRBV7-9|.|TRBD2|TRBJ2-7
TGTGCCAGCAGCTTAGGACTAGCGGGAGCCTCCAGCGAGCAGTACTTC
CASSLGLAGASSEQYF
>TRBV19|.|TRBD1|TRBJ1-2
TGTGCCAGTAGTATGCAGGGGGCGCCTGGCTATGGCTACACCTTC
CASSMQGAPGYGYTF
>TRBV6-6|.|TRBD2|TRBJ2-1
TGTGCCAGCAGTCCGGGACTAGCGGGAGGGCCGGTCGGCAATGAGCAGTTCTTC
CASSPGLAGGPVGNEQFF
>TRBV3-1/TRBV3-2|few|.|TRBJ2-7
TGTGCCAGCAGCCATAGCGTAGCCTACTACGAGCAGTACTTC
CASSHSVAYYEQYF